The sequence of this T cell receptor beta chain was determined in a study of blood T cell repertoires in COVID-19. Background on the study: Sites in the United States, Italy and Spain provided acute and convalescent COVID-19 samples. Nucleic acid was either cDNA or gDNA, and it came from T cells, B-cell-depleted T cells, or PBMCs.

Authors' data handling: Amplifying reference gene primers gave estimates of nucleated cell counts. TCRdb's copy holds only in-frame clones and misses some; the assay was immunoSEQ multiplex PCR. That table supplies the V and J calls and clone size; D and trimming were determined from the DNA. Of about 230,000 clones detected, approximately 84% appear once; the ten largest clones hold 11%. The germline V gene encodes CDR1 MRHNA and CDR2 SNTAGT. The CDR3 is made up of 15 amino acids. Unmatched junction bases numbered 4, after V lost 0 bases and J lost 5 bases. The Seattle patients, enrolled during active infection, were followed longitudinally.

Material: peripheral blood. The receptor was derived from a middle-aged man with COVID-19, enrolled during active disease. This chain uses TRBV6-4 with TRBJ2-1, with 7 nucleotides matching TRBD2. This CDR3 reads CASSDSGGWDNEQFF. The DNA of the CDR3 is TGTGCCAGCAGTGACTCGGGGGGGTGGGACAATGAGCAGTTCTTC.